This is a list of T cell receptor beta chains from one sample in a study of cytomegalovirus exposure and HLA in healthy donors. Assay: immunoSEQ multiplex PCR; the TCRdb copy retains only in-frame clones and omits some. The data contain 90,000 or so clones, about 80% of them singletons. Source material: PBMCs. The receptors shown here come from a middle-aged man in good health and CMV-seropositive. Both conserved end residues are part of each CDR3. A D gene is named only where the DNA matches it firmly. The size of a clone is reported for some rows only, either as once, few or many, or as a class for expanded clones.

v_gene,abundance,d_gene,j_gene,CDR3aa,CDR3nt
TRBV30,NA,TRBD2,TRBJ2-5,CAWSKGGAGEETQYF,TGTGCCTGGAGTAAGGGGGGAGCGGGAGAAGAGACCCAGTACTTC
TRBV20-1,once,NA,TRBJ2-7,CSVERTYEQYF,TGCAGTGTCGAGCGAACCTACGAGCAGTACTTC
TRBV23-1,NA,TRBD2,TRBJ2-3,CASSQLAVSTDTQYF,TGCGCCAGCAGTCAACTAGCGGTTAGCACAGATACGCAGTATTTT
TRBV10-3,NA,NA,TRBJ2-7,CAISVRQDSYEQYF,TGTGCCATCAGTGTCAGACAGGACTCCTACGAGCAGTACTTC
TRBV6-6,few,TRBD2,TRBJ2-4,CASSAGGDRAKNIQYF,TGTGCCAGCAGTGCGGGGGGAGATCGAGCCAAAAACATTCAGTACTTC
TRBV2,NA,TRBD1,TRBJ1-5,CASSVRRDRGSYSNQPQHF,TGTGCCAGCAGTGTTCGGCGGGACAGGGGAAGTTATAGCAATCAGCCTCAGCATTTT
TRBV5-4,NA,TRBD1,TRBJ1-2,CASSKKETGDLGYTF,TGTGCCAGCAGCAAGAAGGAAACAGGGGATCTTGGCTACACCTTC
TRBV19,NA,TRBD1,TRBJ2-2,CASSLTGGASGELFF,TGTGCCAGTAGCCTGACAGGGGGCGCATCCGGGGAGCTGTTTTTT
TRBV5-4,NA,NA,TRBJ2-5,CASSLLTNQETQYF,TGTGCCAGCAGCTTGTTGACTAACCAAGAGACCCAGTACTTC
TRBV7-9,NA,NA,TRBJ2-3,CASSLVGGQGSDTQYF,TGTGCCAGCAGCTTAGTCGGGGGGCAGGGCTCAGATACGCAGTATTTT
TRBV5-1,NA,NA,TRBJ2-6,CASFEMGGGGLTF,TGCGCCAGCTTCGAAATGGGGGGAGGAGGCCTGACTTTC
TRBV30,once,NA,TRBJ2-7,CAWSVRRVSYEQYF,TGTGCCTGGAGTGTACGGCGGGTATCCTACGAGCAGTACTTC
TRBV6-6,NA,TRBD1,TRBJ2-2,CASSSPAGGSTGELFF,TGTGCCAGCAGTTCTCCTGCAGGGGGCAGCACCGGGGAGCTGTTTTTT
TRBV4-3,few,NA,TRBJ1-3,CASSLLFGAGNTIYF,TGCGCCAGCAGCCTTCTATTCGGTGCTGGAAACACCATATATTTT
TRBV29-1,NA,TRBD2,TRBJ2-1,CSGELAGVAEQFF,TGCAGCGGGGAACTAGCGGGTGTGGCTGAGCAGTTCTTC
TRBV30,NA,NA,TRBJ2-7,CAWSVGNSYEQYF,TGTGCCTGGAGTGTGGGCAACTCCTACGAGCAGTACTTC
TRBV10-3,once,NA,TRBJ2-5,CAISEPMGQGGETQYF,TGTGCCATCAGTGAACCAATGGGCCAAGGCGGGGAGACCCAGTACTTC
TRBV4-1,NA,NA,TRBJ1-5,CASSQVRGGVGPQHF,TGCGCCAGCAGCCAAGTTCGGGGGGGAGTTGGGCCCCAGCATTTT
TRBV5-1,NA,NA,TRBJ2-7,CASSLGQLAGEQYF,TGCGCCAGCAGCTTGGGACAGTTAGCAGGGGAGCAGTACTTC
TRBV6-6,medium-sized,NA,TRBJ1-1,CASSEMNTEAFF,TGTGCCAGCTCAGAAATGAACACTGAAGCTTTCTTT
TRBV11-3,NA,TRBD1,TRBJ2-1,CASGARRGLDEQFF,TGTGCCAGCGGGGCTCGCAGGGGGCTGGATGAGCAGTTCTTC
TRBV10-3,NA,NA,TRBJ2-1,CAISEYQGGNEQFF,TGTGCCATCAGTGAGTACCAGGGAGGTAATGAGCAGTTCTTC
TRBV30,NA,TRBD1,TRBJ2-3,CAWSRDRQRNTQYF,TGTGCCTGGAGCCGGGACAGACAAAGGAATACGCAGTATTTT
TRBV14,once,NA,TRBJ1-2,CASSQDGDYTF,TGTGCCAGCAGCCAAGACGGGGACTACACCTTC
TRBV2,NA,TRBD2,TRBJ2-3,CASSGTSGTDTQYF,TGTGCCAGCAGTGGGACTAGCGGTACAGATACGCAGTATTTT
TRBV19,NA,NA,TRBJ2-2,CASSIDPNNRELFF,TGTGCCAGTAGTATAGATCCGAACAACCGGGAGCTGTTTTTT
TRBV7-2,NA,TRBD2,TRBJ2-1,CASSHGGGSSYNEQFF,TGTGCCAGCAGCCATGGCGGCGGGAGCTCCTACAATGAGCAGTTCTTC
TRBV21-1,NA,NA,TRBJ2-3,CASSKVPAGGVTDTQYF,TGTGCCAGCAGCAAAGTTCCAGCGGGAGGGGTGACAGATACGCAGTATTTT
TRBV5-1,NA,TRBD2,TRBJ2-1,CASSLWTRKDNEQFF,TGCGCCAGCAGCCTCTGGACTAGAAAGGACAATGAGCAGTTCTTC
TRBV2,few,TRBD1,TRBJ1-4,CASREDRGNEKLFF,TGTGCCAGCAGAGAGGACAGGGGAAATGAAAAACTGTTTTTT
TRBV19,NA,NA,TRBJ1-5,CASSIASGSNQPQHF,TGTGCCAGTAGTATAGCCTCCGGTAGCAATCAGCCCCAGCATTTT
TRBV19,NA,TRBD2,TRBJ2-5,CASSIKQTSGRSRETQYF,TGTGCCAGTAGTATAAAACAGACCAGCGGGAGGTCGCGTGAGACCCAGTACTTC
TRBV7-8,NA,TRBD2,TRBJ2-3,CASSFGGTDTQYF,TGTGCCAGCAGCTTCGGGGGGACAGATACGCAGTATTTT
TRBV6-5,NA,TRBD1,TRBJ2-7,CASSSPGTGYEQYF,TGTGCCAGCAGTTCCCCCGGGACAGGCTACGAGCAGTACTTC
TRBV18,NA,TRBD2,TRBJ2-3,CASSPTWAGVDTQYF,TGTGCCAGCTCACCGACCTGGGCGGGAGTGGATACGCAGTATTTT
TRBV15,NA,NA,TRBJ2-7,CATSRLNGGGEQYF,TGTGCCACCAGCAGACTTAACGGTGGCGGCGAGCAGTACTTC
TRBV7-9,NA,NA,TRBJ1-2,CASSLSNYGYTF,TGTGCCAGCAGCTTGAGTAACTATGGCTACACCTTC
TRBV19,NA,NA,TRBJ2-3,CASSRGGASTDTQYF,TGTGCCAGTTCTAGGGGGGGGGCAAGCACAGATACGCAGTATTTT
TRBV18,NA,NA,TRBJ1-5,CASSPQTGNQPQHF,TGTGCCAGCTCACCACAAACAGGGAATCAGCCCCAGCATTTT
TRBV7-9,once,NA,TRBJ2-3,CSSMPQDTQYF,TGTTCCAGCATGCCTCAGGATACGCAGTATTTT
TRBV6-5,once,NA,TRBJ2-5,CASSQDSQETQYF,TGTGCCAGCAGTCAAGACAGCCAAGAGACCCAGTACTTC
TRBV4-1,NA,NA,TRBJ2-6,CASSQNLVYSGANGLTF,TGCGCCAGCAGCCAAAACCTGGTCTACTCTGGGGCCAACGGCCTGACTTTC
TRBV30,NA,TRBD1,TRBJ2-1,CAWSIAGGDFGQFF,TGTGCCTGGAGTATCGCAGGGGGCGATTTTGGGCAGTTCTTC
TRBV6-5,NA,TRBD1,TRBJ2-1,CASSSRTGPYNEQFF,TGTGCCAGCAGTTCCAGGACAGGGCCCTACAATGAGCAGTTCTTC
TRBV18,NA,TRBD2,TRBJ2-5,CASSPGLAEETQYF,TGTGCCAGCTCGCCGGGACTAGCCGAAGAGACCCAGTACTTC
TRBV6-1,once,TRBD2,TRBJ2-7,CASIGQGGYSYEQYF,TGTGCCAGCATCGGGCAGGGAGGGTATTCCTACGAGCAGTACTTC
TRBV12-2,NA,NA,TRBJ2-3,CASRPARGEGVIDTQYF,TGTGCAAGTCGCCCCGCCCGTGGGGAGGGAGTGATAGATACGCAGTATTTT
TRBV11-2,NA,NA,TRBJ1-2,CASSPRQAPLRYGYTF,TGTGCCAGCAGCCCCAGACAGGCCCCCCTCCGCTATGGCTACACCTTC
TRBV2,NA,TRBD1,TRBJ2-1,CASNTGDGRFF,TGTGCCAGCAATACAGGGGATGGTCGGTTCTTC
TRBV14,NA,TRBD1,TRBJ1-1,CASRQGGGGAEAFF,TGTGCCAGCAGACAAGGAGGGGGCGGAGCTGAAGCTTTCTTT
TRBV5-1,NA,NA,TRBJ1-2,CASSLRGGQSGAGCVGF,TGCGCCAGCAGCTTGAGGGGGGGCCAGTCTGGAGCGGGTTGCGTCGGTTTC
TRBV20-1,NA,NA,TRBJ2-1,CSAGPLGERFF,TGCAGTGCTGGACCCCTCGGGGAGAGGTTCTTC
TRBV6-1,NA,NA,TRBJ1-5,CASRGQRGVGQPQHF,TGTGCCAGCAGGGGCCAAAGGGGTGTGGGGCAGCCCCAGCATTTT
TRBV5-6,NA,NA,TRBJ2-7,CASSTDSIRVDEQYF,TGTGCCAGCAGCACGGACAGTATCAGGGTCGACGAGCAGTACTTC